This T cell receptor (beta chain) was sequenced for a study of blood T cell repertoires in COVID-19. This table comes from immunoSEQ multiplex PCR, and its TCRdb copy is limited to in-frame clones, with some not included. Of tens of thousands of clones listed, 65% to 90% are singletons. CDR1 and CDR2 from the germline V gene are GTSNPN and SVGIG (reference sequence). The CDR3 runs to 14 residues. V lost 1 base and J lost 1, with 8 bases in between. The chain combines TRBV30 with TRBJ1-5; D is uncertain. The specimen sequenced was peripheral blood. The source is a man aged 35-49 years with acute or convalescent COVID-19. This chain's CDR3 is CAWSGEASNQPQHF. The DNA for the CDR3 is TGTGCCTGGAGTGGGGAGGCGAGCAATCAGCCCCAGCATTTT.